This T cell receptor (beta chain) came from a study of blood T cell repertoires in COVID-19. Study as a whole: Both acute and convalescent COVID-19 samples were obtained from the United States, Italy and Spain. T cells, B-cell-depleted T cells, or PBMCs provided the cDNA or gDNA that served as material.

Authors' methods: Amplification of reference gene primers was used by the study to estimate nucleated cell counts. Assay: immunoSEQ multiplex PCR; the TCRdb copy retains only in-frame clones and omits some. Clone size and V and J calls were adopted from that table, with D and trimming inferred from the DNA. This table has roughly 180,000 clones, roughly 86% appearing once. This CDR3 is 13 amino acids long. V shed 0 bases and J shed 7 bases, with 7 bases lying between them. Germline V gene data show CDR1 as MNHEY and CDR2 as SVGAGI. The TCR sequence derives from a young man with acute or convalescent COVID-19. The chain is built from TRBV6-5 and TRBJ2-1; D remains unclear. Sequenced sample: peripheral blood. Written as DNA, the CDR3 is TGTGCCAGCAGTTACTCGATCTATAATGAGCAGTTCTTC. Protein sequence: CASSYSIYNEQFF.